This T cell receptor (beta chain) was documented in a study of regulatory T cells in long-lasting Graves disease. Time point in this sample: newly diagnosed GD, antithyroid drugs for less than 3 months. Construction of the TCR library relied on RNA isolated from PBMCs. This clonotype was observed at least ten times. In building TCR beta libraries, iRepertoire HTBI primers were used together with Arm-PCR of CDR3 regions. Each CDR3 protein is one row after TCRdb ran MiXCR on the multiplex PCR reads. The sample carries 350,000 to 450,000 distinct CDR3 sequences, 14% to 15% recorded once. Germline V gives CDR1 SGHDT, CDR2 YYEEEE. The CDR3 has 15 residues. With 0 bases removed from V and 7 bases from J, the gap between germline ends came to 14 bases. This sample was also put to use in a study of T cells in Graves' hyperthyroidism and ophthalmopathy. In that study: HTBI primers were employed in a first-round RT-PCR of the TCR CDR3. Among clonotypes expanded in thyroid above 0.001, most were also found in blood.

The gene calls are TRBV5-6 and TRBJ2-1; D may be TRBD2 (6 bases). This clonotype originated in a woman younger than 45 with Graves disease. The sequencing used peripheral blood mononuclear cells (PBMCs), collected at new diagnosis, from a patient treated with antithyroid drugs. As DNA, the CDR3 is TGTGCCAGCAGCTTGGGGACGGGAGAGAGAAATGAGCAGTTCTTC. Protein product: CASSLGTGERNEQFF.